A single sample gave rise to the 4 T cell receptor beta chains below, sequenced in a study of blood T cell repertoires in COVID-19 (TCRdb year 2020). Preparation of the library involved the immunoSEQ multiplex PCR assay. Drawn from immuneACCESS, this table holds only the in-frame rearrangements with V and J called that TCRdb kept. Clones are partly lost; checked studies trace under half to an unresolved V gene and leave the rest unexplained. The table for this sample lists about 140,000 clones; around 82% of them were counted only once. Around 8% of the sample goes to the ten largest clones. Sequencing was done on a sample of peripheral blood. The receptors shown here come from a human donor in a cohort sampled during active COVID-19.

The V call is TRBV19, the J call TRBJ2-7; perhaps TRBD2 as D (5 bases). Per germline, CDR1 LNHDA and CDR2 SQIVND (reference sequence). The CDR3 is 14 residues long. V was pared by 10 bases and J by 1 base, with 17 bases between. The CDR3 loop is CATISQGSSYEQYF. CDR3 sequence (DNA): TGTGCCACCATATCCCAAGGGAGTTCCTACGAGCAGTACTTC.

CDR3 loop: CASSARNYGYTF. The CDR3 DNA follows: TGTGCCAGCAGTGCCAGGAACTATGGCTACACCTTC. The chain couples TRBV2 to TRBJ1-2, with unresolved D. V lost 4 bases, J lost 2 bases, and 5 bases lay in between. CDR1 and CDR2 (germline): SNHLY, FYNNEI. The CDR3 spans 12 residues. The whole variable domain, filled in from reference TRBV2 and TRBJ1-2, reads EPEVTQTPSHQVTQMGQEVILRCVPISNHLYFYWYRQILGQKVEFLVSFYNNEISEKSEIFDDQFSVERPDGSNFTLKIRSTKLEDSAMYFCASSARNYGYTFGSGTRLTVV.

The CDR3 protein is CATSRDNANHREQYF. The CDR3 nucleotides are TGTGCCACCAGCAGAGATAATGCCAACCATCGGGAGCAGTACTTC. V usage is TRBV15 and J usage is TRBJ2-7; D remains unclear. The CDR3 spans 15 residues. Germline V gene data show CDR1 as LNHNV and CDR2 as YYDKDF (reference sequence). V was trimmed by 0 bases and J by 7 bases, leaving 16 bases between them. The full variable domain, completed using reference TRBV15 and TRBJ2-7, is DAMVIQNPRYQVTQFGKPVTLSCSQTLNHNVMYWYQQKSSQAPKLLFHYYDKDFNNEADTPDNFQSRRPNTSFCFLDIRSPGLGDTAMYLCATSRDNANHREQYFGPGTRLTVT.

The CDR3: CASRQGGWQPQHF. The CDR3 bases are TGTGCCAGCAGACAAGGGGGCTGGCAGCCCCAGCATTTT. The rearrangement uses TRBV2 and TRBJ1-5, with TRBD1 matching 7 bases. This CDR3 region has 13 residues. V lost 6 bases and J lost 7; bases outside the gene matches: 6. Germline V gene lookup returns CDR1 SNHLY and CDR2 FYNNEI.